These T cell receptor beta chains were read from a single sample in a study of blood T cell repertoires in COVID-19. Repertoires were generated with immunoSEQ multiplex PCR, while TCRdb's copy carries only in-frame clones and drops some. The sample holds roughly 160,000 clones, less than 85% seen once. Input material: PBMCs or T cells enriched from blood (not recorded which). These receptor sequences come from a man aged 45-65 years who had recovered from COVID-19. The CDR3 runs from the conserved cysteine through the conserved F or W. A D gene is named only where the DNA matches it firmly. Rows give clone size only sometimes, using once, few, many, or a class for an expanded clone.

>-|TRBJ1-3|TRBV18|-
TGTGCCAGCTCACCAAGCCCGAGGGATCTCTCAGGAAACACCATATATTTT
CASSPSPRDLSGNTIYF
>-|TRBJ1-1|TRBV7-9|-
TGTGCCAGCAGCTTAGTTACGGGGGGCGAAGCTTTCTTT
CASSLVTGGEAFF
>-|TRBJ2-2|TRBV4-3|TRBD1
TGCGCCAGCAGCCAAGATTTAGGGGGCGGCGGGGAGCTGTTTTTT
CASSQDLGGGGELFF
>-|TRBJ1-4|TRBV20-1|-
TGCAGTGTACAGGGCAACGAAAAACTGTTTTTT
CSVQGNEKLFF
>-|TRBJ2-3|TRBV19|TRBD2
TGTGCCAGTAGTCGGACTAGCGGGGGAGGAGCAGATACGCAGTATTTT
CASSRTSGGGADTQYF
>-|TRBJ1-2|TRBV4-3|-
TGCGCCAGCAGCCAACCCTCGGTTCAGGGGAGCTACTATGGCTACACCTTC
CASSQPSVQGSYYGYTF
>-|TRBJ1-2|TRBV12-5|TRBD1
TGTGCTAGTGGTTCACAGGACAGGGCCTATGGCTACACCTTC
CASGSQDRAYGYTF
>-|TRBJ1-2|TRBV2|-
TGTGCCAGCAGAGAGGCCATCTACACCTTC
CASREAIYTF
>-|TRBJ1-5|TRBV11-2|-
TGTGCCAGCAGCTTAGATCCCGGGGAGAATCAGCCCCAGCATTTT
CASSLDPGENQPQHF
>-|TRBJ1-4|TRBV11-2|-
TGTGCCAGCAGCTTGGGGTGGGGAGGCGAAAAACTGTTTTTT
CASSLGWGGEKLFF
>-|TRBJ2-1|TRBV4-2|TRBD2
TGTGCCAGCAGCCAAGAGTGGCGGGGGGGCAATGAGCAGTTCTTC
CASSQEWRGGNEQFF
>-|TRBJ1-5|TRBV2|-
TGTGCCAGCAGTGATGTTGGCACTAGCAATCAGCCCCAGCATTTT
CASSDVGTSNQPQHF
>-|TRBJ1-6|TRBV5-4|-
TGTGCCAGCAGCTTGGCCTCCCGTTTGGGCGTACGGTCACCCCTCCACTTT
CASSLASRLGVRSPLHF
>-|TRBJ2-7|TRBV6-6|TRBD2
TGTGCCAGCAGTACCTTAGAGCGGGGGTTCGCCTACGAGCAGTACTTC
CASSTLERGFAYEQYF
>-|TRBJ2-1|TRBV5-1|-
TGCGCCAGCAGCTTCACGGGGGTCGATGAGCAGTTCTTC
CASSFTGVDEQFF
>-|TRBJ2-7|TRBV12-5|-
TGTGCTAGTGGTCCCCCTGACACGAACGAGCAGTACTTC
CASGPPDTNEQYF
>-|TRBJ2-7|TRBV7-9|TRBD1
TGTGCCAGCAGCGTGGGGGCCACACAGGGGGTAACCTACGAGCAGTACTTC
CASSVGATQGVTYEQYF
>once|TRBJ1-6|TRBV9|TRBD1
TGTGCCAGCACCCCCGGGACAGGGGGCTATTCACCCCTCCACTTT
CASTPGTGGYSPLHF
>-|TRBJ1-4|TRBV11-2|-
TGTGCCAGCAGCTTCCCGACAGATGCAACTAATGAAAAACTGTTTTTT
CASSFPTDATNEKLFF
>once|TRBJ1-1|TRBV7-9|-
TGTGCCAACCCACCCCCGGGGGGCTCTAACACTGAAGCTTTCTTT
CANPPPGGSNTEAFF
>-|TRBJ2-7|TRBV7-3|TRBD1
TGTGCCAGCAGCCCCGACCCCGGACAGGTCTGGGGGGAGCAGTACTTC
CASSPDPGQVWGEQYF
>-|TRBJ2-5|TRBV5-6|-
TGTGCCAGCAGCTTGGATACTTCCCAAGAGACCCAGTACTTC
CASSLDTSQETQYF
>-|TRBJ2-2|TRBV2|TRBD1
TGTGCCAGCAGTGACCGGGACAGCTACACCGGGGAGCTGTTTTTT
CASSDRDSYTGELFF
>few|TRBJ2-7|TRBV5-1|-
TGCGCCAGCAGCACGGTCGCAGGAATAACCTACGAGCAGTACTTC
CASSTVAGITYEQYF
>-|TRBJ1-6|TRBV30|-
TGTGCCTGGAGTGTACCAGCCTATAATTCACCCCTCCACTTT
CAWSVPAYNSPLHF
>-|TRBJ2-7|TRBV18|TRBD1
TGTGCCAGCCGGGCGGGACAGGGGGCATCCGAGCAGTACTTC
CASRAGQGASEQYF
>-|TRBJ1-1|TRBV12-3/TRBV12-4|-
TGTGCCACAGGCAACCCGGGGAGGACTGAAGCTTTCTTT
CATGNPGRTEAFF
>-|TRBJ1-1|TRBV15|-
TGTGCCACCAGCAGAGATCGACAGGCTGAAGCTTTCTTT
CATSRDRQAEAFF
>-|TRBJ2-3|TRBV7-9|TRBD2
TGTGCCAGCAGCTTAGGGCGGGGGGCCGACACAGATACGCAGTATTTT
CASSLGRGADTDTQYF